This paragraph covers one TCR beta chain sequence. As yet, its antigen is unknown. Germline lookup yields CDR1 DFQATT and CDR2 SNEGSKA (reference sequence). V lost 1 base and J 4 bases, leaving 7 bases between the germline ends. This CDR3 is 12 amino acids long. The sample comes from a study of T cell repertoires in cytomegalovirus infection. Study-wide points: CMV-specific TCR beta clonotypes restricted by HLA-C dominated the ex vivo response.

TCRdb reprocessed the reads via MiXCR and lists one record per CDR3 protein. The data show approximately 200,000 distinct CDR3 sequences, with over 25% seen just once and roughly 31% held by the top ten. The source material was PBMCs. The gene calls are TRBV20-1 and TRBJ1-1; D gene uncertain. The sequence derives from a human donor in good health (CMV status not recorded). Some clones in this sample may be carry-over from other donors' samples. This CDR3 is CSARVPPTEAFF. The CDR3 DNA follows: TGCAGTGCTAGAGTCCCACCCACTGAAGCTTTCTTT.